This paragraph reports one TCR beta chain. Antigen specificity is unknown. With a much larger clone just one base away, this may be a read error. The data were taken from a study of shared clonotypes between healthy human individuals. Measured with immunoSEQ multiplex PCR; TCRdb has only the in-frame clones, and not every one. The sample contains around 940,000 clones, about three quarters of which appear only once. Germline CDR1 reads GTSNPN; CDR2 reads SVGIG (reference sequence). The CDR3 is made up of 11 amino acids. Deletions cut 1 base from V and 15 bases from J, with 13 bases between. Study findings and constraints: Four donors had around 5% of their naive CD4 clonotypes in common. Clonotype sharing among donors, it was expected, would be affected by sequencing depth.

This rearrangement joins TRBV30 to TRBJ1-5, with D perhaps matching TRBD1 (5 bases). Sequencing was done on a sample of memory CD4+ T cells sorted from blood. As to subset: CD45RA-negative fraction. This clonotype was sampled from a man between 18 and 35 years old in good health. For the CDR3, the DNA is TGTGCCTGGAGTGATCGGGGCTTTACGCATTTT. As protein: CAWSDRGFTHF.